Presented here are 28 T cell receptor beta chains from one specimen sequenced in a study of blood T cell repertoires in COVID-19 (TCRdb year 2020). The library came from the immunoSEQ multiplex PCR assay. TCRdb re-hosts the immuneACCESS table, in-frame sequences only. Its copies lack some clones; in the studies checked, an unresolved V gene accounts for under half of them, and the cause for the rest is not known. The sample contains around 450,000 clones, 70% to 90% of them found a single time. Approximately 2% of the sample is taken by the ten largest. Sequencing input: PBMCs or T cells enriched from blood (not recorded which). These receptors originate from a woman in her late teens or twenties with acute COVID-19.

This clone came up a few times. This rearrangement joins TRBV20-1 to TRBJ1-5, with D possibly being TRBD1 (6 bases). Germline V gene sequence: CDR1 DFQATT, CDR2 SNEGSKA (reference sequence). The CDR3 covers 14 residues. With 3 bases removed from V and 2 bases from J, the gap between germline ends came to 11 bases. The CDR3 spells CSASIQGGNQPQHF. In DNA, the CDR3 is TGCAGTGCTAGTATACAGGGAGGCAATCAGCCCCAGCATTTT.

The chain is built from TRBV28 and TRBJ1-1; D may be TRBD1 (6 bases). V was shortened by 3 bases and J by 3 bases, with 11 bases between the two germline ends. The CDR3 covers 14 residues. Looked up from germline, CDR1 is MDHEN and CDR2 is SYDVKM. Written as DNA, the CDR3 is TGTGCCAGCAGTTTTGCAGGACAGCACACTGAAGCTTTCTTT. Translation gives CASSFAGQHTEAFF.

The chain uses TRBV28 and TRBJ2-5; TRBD2 might be the D (6 bases). This CDR3 comprises 15 residues. Trimming took 3 bases from V and 5 from J, leaving 16 bases between them. From germline, CDR1 is MDHEN and CDR2 SYDVKM. The chain's CDR3 is CASSFFGGRRETQYF. For the CDR3, the DNA is TGTGCCAGCAGTTTTTTCGGGGGTCGGCGGGAGACCCAGTACTTC.

This sequence joins TRBV14 and TRBJ2-7; D possibly corresponds to TRBD2 (6 bases). Germline V CDR1 and CDR2: SGHDN, FVKESK. This CDR3 is 16 amino acids long. Trimming removed 4 bases from V and 6 bases from J, with 22 bases in between. The CDR3 DNA reads as TGTGCCAGCAGCCTCCTCGCGGGATGGGAATTGGGCGAGCAGTACTTC. It encodes CASSLLAGWELGEQYF.

The chain links TRBV29-1 to TRBJ2-5, with TRBD2 matching 14 bases. Germline trimming cut 3 bases from V and 5 bases from J; bases unmatched to any gene: 11. Germline CDR1 SQVTM, CDR2 ANQGSEA. This CDR3 has 17 amino acids. DNA for the CDR3: TGCAGCGTTGAGCACGGGACTAGCGGGAGATCTGTGGAGACCCAGTACTTC. Protein product: CSVEHGTSGRSVETQYF.

The chain uses TRBV3-1 (or the pseudogene TRBV3-2) and TRBJ1-1; 7 positions match TRBD1. Unmatched junction bases numbered 3, after V lost 1 base and J lost 1 base. The CDR3 has 15 residues. Germline values: CDR1 LGHDT, CDR2 YNNKEL (reference sequence). The CDR3 region is CASSQAGGTNTEAFF. The CDR3 DNA sequence: TGTGCCAGCAGCCAAGCAGGGGGGACGAACACTGAAGCTTTCTTT.

J is TRBJ2-3 and V is TRBV6-5; TRBD1 agrees at 8 bases. The ends lost 6 bases at V and 6 bases at J; junction bases unmatched: 8. This CDR3 comprises 14 residues. Germline CDR1 and CDR2: MNHEY and SVGAGI. CDR3 in DNA: TGTGCCAGCAGGGAGACAGGGGTGGGCGATACGCAGTATTTT. Its translation is CASRETGVGDTQYF.

The CDR3 DNA sequence: TGTGCCAGCAGCTGCTCGCAGGGGTCTCATAGCGGGAGTTATTACGAGCAGTACTTC. Protein sequence: CASSCSQGSHSGSYYEQYF. The V call is TRBV7-9, the J call TRBJ2-7; 9 nucleotides line up with TRBD2. V was pared by 4 bases and J by 4 bases, with 20 bases of the junction left unmatched. The CDR3 contains 19 residues. The germline V gene has CDR1 SEHNR and CDR2 FQNEAQ (reference sequence).

The V and J genes are TRBV21-1 and TRBJ1-4; the table's D call, TRBD1, was not checked against the DNA. TRBV21-1 is a recognized pseudogene. This CDR3 is 15 amino acids long. As DNA, the CDR3 is TGTGCCAGCAGCAATTTGGGACAGGGGGGAGAAAAACTGTTTTTT. It is translated as CASSNLGQGGEKLFF.

The sample holds one count of this clone. The V and J genes are TRBV5-8 and TRBJ1-5; D unclear. V shed 0 bases and J shed 5 bases, with 6 bases lying between them. Germline-derived CDR1 and CDR2 are SGHTS and YDEGEE. This CDR3 region has 13 residues. DNA for the CDR3: TGTGCCAGCAGCTTGGTCGGGGATCAGCCCCAGCATTTT. Translation gives CASSLVGDQPQHF.

Of note for this clone: Other nucleotide sequences from this sample produce the same CDR3. The rearrangement joins TRBV20-1 to TRBJ2-5; D gene ambiguous. This CDR3 comprises 10 residues. CDR1 is DFQATT and CDR2 is SNEGSKA in the germline V gene (reference sequence). V lost 6 bases and J lost 1, with 3 bases in between. CDR3 nucleotides: TGCAGTGCCCTCCAAGAGACCCAGTACTTC. Amino acids: CSALQETQYF.

The gene calls are TRBV18 and TRBJ1-1; D unclear. The CDR3 sequence is 15 residues long. V was pared by 5 bases and J by 1 base, with 14 bases between. Germline CDR1 KGHSH, CDR2 LQKENI. CDR3 DNA sequence: TGTGCCAGCTCATTAACTAGGACGGCGAACACTGAAGCTTTCTTT. This translates into CASSLTRTANTEAFF.

The genes are TRBV28 and TRBJ2-7; weak D call: TRBD1 (6 bases). The ends were cut back, 4 bases at V and 7 bases at J, with 17 bases in the middle. CDR3 length: 14 amino acids. CDR1 MDHEN and CDR2 SYDVKM come from the germline V gene. CDR3 coding DNA: TGTGCCAGCAGTTCCCCGGACAGCTTAAGGGAGCAGTACTTC. Residues: CASSSPDSLREQYF.

The J gene is TRBJ2-3, the V gene TRBV4-3, with 8 bases that match TRBD2. V lost 3 bases to trimming and J lost 6 bases; unmatched junction nucleotides: 11. This CDR3 comprises 16 residues. Germline V gene data show CDR1 as LGHNA and CDR2 as YSLEER. CDR3 coding DNA: TGCGCCAGCAGCCATCTCCTAGCGGGTGAATTCGATACGCAGTATTTT. Encoded protein: CASSHLLAGEFDTQYF.

V gene TRBV29-1 combines with J gene TRBJ2-1; TRBD1 matches 7 bases. V lost 3 bases and J lost 10; bases outside the gene matches: 6. The CDR3 covers 12 residues. Germline CDR1 reads SQVTM; CDR2 reads ANQGSEA. DNA for the CDR3: TGCAGCGTTGACGACAGGGCACGGGAGCAGTTCTTC. This translates into CSVDDRAREQFF.

This clone was found a few times. V usage is TRBV3-1 (or the pseudogene TRBV3-2) and J usage is TRBJ2-7, with a weak D call TRBD1 (6 bases). V gave up 0 bases and J gave up 2 bases, with 11 bases separating them. CDR3 length: 15 residues. Looked up from germline, CDR1 is LGHDT and CDR2 is YNNKEL (reference sequence). CDR3 sequence (DNA): TGTGCCAGCAGCCAAGACACGGACAGCCCCTACGAGCAGTACTTC. This sequence encodes CASSQDTDSPYEQYF.

The V gene is TRBV11-2, the J gene TRBJ2-7; 7 bases fit TRBD2. CDR1 and CDR2 from the germline V gene are SGHAT and FQNNGV. The length of the CDR3 is 15 residues. With 0 bases clipped from V and 3 bases from J, the junction kept 5 bases outside the gene matches. The CDR3 protein is CASSLEPSGYYEQYF. The CDR3 region has the DNA TGTGCCAGCAGCTTAGAGCCTAGCGGATACTACGAGCAGTACTTC.

V gene TRBV6-5 combines with J gene TRBJ1-1; a possible D gene is TRBD1 (6 bases). The germline V and J ends were trimmed by 6 bases and 6 bases, with 14 bases remaining between them. CDR3 length: 13 residues. The germline V gene has CDR1 MNHEY and CDR2 SVGAGI. This CDR3 is CASSLQGISEAFF. CDR3 DNA sequence: TGTGCCAGCAGCCTACAGGGAATTTCTGAAGCTTTCTTT.

The chain carries TRBV27 and TRBJ2-2; 9 bases are a match to TRBD1. V was clipped by 6 bases and J by 7 bases; unmatched bases: 6. Germline V gene data show CDR1 as MNHEY and CDR2 as SMNVEV (reference sequence). CDR3 size: 14 residues. The CDR3 DNA reads TGTGCCAGCAGGGGACAGGGATTACACGGGGAGCTGTTTTTT. Protein product: CASRGQGLHGELFF.

The chain combines TRBV5-5 with TRBJ1-2; possibly TRBD1 for D (6 bases). This CDR3 region has 15 residues. Trimming pared 2 bases from V and 0 bases from J, leaving 11 bases between. In germline, CDR1 is SGHKS, CDR2 YYEKEE (reference sequence). The CDR3 nucleotides are TGTGCCAGCAGCTTTGACAGGCCGTCTAACTATGGCTACACCTTC. This gives the protein CASSFDRPSNYGYTF.

This clone has only one observation. The chain links TRBV7-3 to TRBJ2-5, with D maybe TRBD1 (5 bases). V was clipped by 1 base and J by 7 bases, with 16 bases between them. Germline-derived CDR1 and CDR2 are SGHTA and FQGTGA. This CDR3 comprises 15 residues. CDR3 nucleotides: TGTGCCAGCAGCTTAAGTAGTTCAGGGCTGGGGACCCAGTACTTC. Translating gives CASSLSSSGLGTQYF.

The chain carries TRBV29-1 and TRBJ2-7; 8 nucleotides line up with TRBD1. Germline lookup yields CDR1 SQVTM and CDR2 ANQGSEA. The CDR3 loop spans 13 amino acids. With 4 bases clipped from V and 2 bases from J, the junction kept 4 bases outside the gene matches. The CDR3, as DNA: TGCAGCGTTGTCCAGGGGGCAACCTACGAGCAGTACTTC. Its translation: CSVVQGATYEQYF.

This sequence joins TRBV19 and TRBJ1-1; D unresolved. Trimming took 1 base from V and 2 from J, leaving 8 bases between them. CDR3 size: 14 residues. Germline CDR1 and CDR2: LNHDA and SQIVND (reference sequence). CDR3 DNA: TGTGCCAGTAGTATAGGAGAGACTAACACTGAAGCTTTCTTT. It encodes CASSIGETNTEAFF.

This chain connects TRBV28 to TRBJ2-1, with 8 bases lining up with TRBD1. The CDR3 covers 15 residues. The V gene end was trimmed by 5 bases and the J gene end by 4 bases; junction bases not matched to a gene: 7. The germline V gene encodes CDR1 MDHEN and CDR2 SYDVKM. The CDR3 is CASSHRGSRYNEQFF. As DNA, the CDR3 is TGTGCCAGCAGTCACAGGGGGTCTCGATACAATGAGCAGTTCTTC.

The chain links TRBV5-1 to TRBJ2-7; weak D call: TRBD1 (5 bases). Germline lookup yields CDR1 SGHRS and CDR2 YFSETQ. The CDR3 loop spans 12 amino acids. V lost 5 bases and J lost 8, with 14 bases in between. The CDR3: CASSEGVDKQYF. CDR3 nucleotide sequence: TGCGCCAGCAGTGAAGGGGTTGATAAGCAGTACTTC.

This clone was observed once. The rearrangement joins TRBV11-2 to TRBJ2-7, with 7 bases matching TRBD2. The CDR3 runs to 14 residues. The V and J ends lost 5 bases and 5 bases, in that order; junction bases with no gene match: 9. Looked up from germline, CDR1 is SGHAT and CDR2 is FQNNGV. CDR3 protein: CASSPVWEGDEQYF. The CDR3 DNA reads as TGTGCCAGCAGCCCTGTCTGGGAGGGAGACGAGCAGTACTTC.

This clone was found once. This chain uses TRBV10-3 with TRBJ1-2, with 9 bases identical to TRBD1. V shed 2 bases, J shed 4 bases, and the junction held 14 bases outside the gene matches. The CDR3 extends over 18 amino acids. Germline V lookup: CDR1 ENHRY, CDR2 SYGVKD. CDR3 DNA: TGTGCCATCAGTGAGCCCGGGGCGCTACAGGGGGCAGGCTATGGCTACACCTTC. This codes for CAISEPGALQGAGYGYTF.

The chain employs TRBV4-1 and TRBJ2-1; TRBD1 matches at 8 bases. Looked up from germline, CDR1 is MGHRA and CDR2 is YSYEKL. V lost 0 bases to trimming and J lost 2 bases; unmatched junction nucleotides: 3. This CDR3 comprises 16 residues. CDR3 in amino acids: CASSQDRTGTYNEQFF. CDR3 bases: TGCGCCAGCAGCCAAGACAGGACAGGGACCTACAATGAGCAGTTCTTC.